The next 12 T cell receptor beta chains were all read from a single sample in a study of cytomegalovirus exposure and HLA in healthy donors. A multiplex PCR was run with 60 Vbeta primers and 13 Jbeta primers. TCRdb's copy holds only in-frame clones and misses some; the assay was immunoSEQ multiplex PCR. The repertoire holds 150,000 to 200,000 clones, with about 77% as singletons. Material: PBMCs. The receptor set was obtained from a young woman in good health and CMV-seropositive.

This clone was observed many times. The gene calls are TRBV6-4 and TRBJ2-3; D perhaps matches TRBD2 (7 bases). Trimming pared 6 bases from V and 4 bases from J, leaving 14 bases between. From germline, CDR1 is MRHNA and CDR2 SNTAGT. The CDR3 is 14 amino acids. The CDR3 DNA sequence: TGTGCCAGCAGCTTAAGAGGGGGGGCAGATACGCAGTATTTT. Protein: CASSLRGGADTQYF.

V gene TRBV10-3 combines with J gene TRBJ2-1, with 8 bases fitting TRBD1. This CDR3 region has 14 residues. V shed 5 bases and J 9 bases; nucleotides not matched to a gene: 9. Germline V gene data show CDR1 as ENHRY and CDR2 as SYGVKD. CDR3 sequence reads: CAISRPDRGGEQFF. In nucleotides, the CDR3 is TGTGCCATCAGTCGTCCCGACAGGGGTGGTGAGCAGTTCTTC.

The CDR3 nucleotides are TGTGCCAGCAGTTCCGGGCCGAAACTAGCGTATACGCAGTATTTT. Residues: CASSSGPKLAYTQYF. The chain recombines TRBV6-5 with TRBJ2-3; 7 bases match TRBD2. CDR1 and CDR2 from the germline V gene are MNHEY and SVGAGI. J lost 7 bases, V lost 4 bases, and 11 bases had no gene match. This CDR3 comprises 15 residues.

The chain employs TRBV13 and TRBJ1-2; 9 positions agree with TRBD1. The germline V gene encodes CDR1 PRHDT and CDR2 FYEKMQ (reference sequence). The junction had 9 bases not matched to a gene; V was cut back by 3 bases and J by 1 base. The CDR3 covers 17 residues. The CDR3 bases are TGTGCCAGCAGCTTTGGACAGGGGCTCAGTGTTAACTATGGCTACACCTTC. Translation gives CASSFGQGLSVNYGYTF.

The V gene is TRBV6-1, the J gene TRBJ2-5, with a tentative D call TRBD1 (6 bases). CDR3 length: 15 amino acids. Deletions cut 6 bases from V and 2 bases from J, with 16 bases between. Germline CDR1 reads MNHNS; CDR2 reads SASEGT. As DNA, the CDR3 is TGTGCCAGCAGGCACTATGACAGGAATCAAGAGACCCAGTACTTC. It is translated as CASRHYDRNQETQYF.

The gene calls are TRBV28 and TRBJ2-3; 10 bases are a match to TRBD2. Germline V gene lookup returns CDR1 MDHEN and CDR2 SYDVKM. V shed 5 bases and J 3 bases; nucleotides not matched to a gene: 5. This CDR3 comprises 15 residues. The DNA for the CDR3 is TGTGCCAGCAGTCCTCTGACTAGCGGGACAGATACGCAGTATTTT. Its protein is CASSPLTSGTDTQYF.

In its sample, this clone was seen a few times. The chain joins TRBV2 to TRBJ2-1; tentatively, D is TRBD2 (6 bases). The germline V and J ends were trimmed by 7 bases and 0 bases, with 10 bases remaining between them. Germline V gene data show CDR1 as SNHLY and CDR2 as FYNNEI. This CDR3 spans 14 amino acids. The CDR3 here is CASTQDYSYNEQFF. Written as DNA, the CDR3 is TGTGCCAGCACACAGGACTACTCCTACAATGAGCAGTTCTTC.

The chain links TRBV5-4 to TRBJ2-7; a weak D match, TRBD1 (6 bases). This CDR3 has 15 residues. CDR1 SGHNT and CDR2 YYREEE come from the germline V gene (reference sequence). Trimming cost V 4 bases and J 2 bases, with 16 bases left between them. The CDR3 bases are TGTGCCAGCAGCCGGACCAGGGGCCAAACCTACGAGCAGTACTTC. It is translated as CASSRTRGQTYEQYF. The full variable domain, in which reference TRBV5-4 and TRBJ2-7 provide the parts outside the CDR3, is ETGVTQSPTHLIKTRGQQVTLRCSSQSGHNTVSWYQQALGQGPQFIFQYYREEENGRGNFPPRFSGLQFPNYSSELNVNALELDDSALYLCASSRTRGQTYEQYFGPGTRLTVT.

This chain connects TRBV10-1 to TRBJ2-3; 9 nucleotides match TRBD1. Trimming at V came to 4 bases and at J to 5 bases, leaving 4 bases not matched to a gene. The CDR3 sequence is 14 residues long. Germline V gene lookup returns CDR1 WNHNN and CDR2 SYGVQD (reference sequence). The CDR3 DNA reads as TGCGCCAGCAGTGCCCGGACAGGGGTAGATACGCAGTATTTT. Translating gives CASSARTGVDTQYF.

In DNA form, the CDR3 reads TGTGCCAGCAGCATAGGACACATCACAGATACGCAGTATTTT. This gives the protein CASSIGHITDTQYF. The rearrangement links TRBV7-6 to TRBJ2-3; tentative D call: TRBD1 (5 bases). Per the germline V gene, CDR1 is SGHVS and CDR2 is FNYEAQ. V dropped 5 bases and J dropped 2 bases, with 11 bases sitting between them. The CDR3 loop spans 14 amino acids.

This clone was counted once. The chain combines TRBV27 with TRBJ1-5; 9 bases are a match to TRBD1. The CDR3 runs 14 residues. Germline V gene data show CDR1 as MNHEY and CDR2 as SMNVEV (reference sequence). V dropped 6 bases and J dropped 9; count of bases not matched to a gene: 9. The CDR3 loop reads CASRQGTGKRPQHF. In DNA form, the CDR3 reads TGTGCCAGCAGACAAGGGACAGGGAAGCGGCCCCAGCATTTT.

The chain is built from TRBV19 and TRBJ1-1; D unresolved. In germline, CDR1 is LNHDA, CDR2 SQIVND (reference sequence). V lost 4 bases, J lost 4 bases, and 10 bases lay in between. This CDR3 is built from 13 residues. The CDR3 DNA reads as TGTGCCAGTAGTAGGACTTGGGGCACTGAAGCTTTCTTT. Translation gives CASSRTWGTEAFF.